Below are 19 T cell receptor beta chains sequenced from a single sample in a study of PD-1 blockade in classical Hodgkin lymphoma. This table comes from immunoSEQ multiplex PCR, and its TCRdb copy is limited to in-frame clones, with some not included. The data hold about 44,000 clones, with around two thirds observed a single time. The time point here: cycle 4 day 1 (C4D1), after 6 weeks of nivolumab. Every patient had relapsed following autologous stem cell transplantation, and cohorts differed in brentuximab vedotin exposure. Sample: peripheral blood mononuclear cells (PBMCs), taken before the fourth cycle of nivolumab. Receptors originate from a human donor with classical Hodgkin lymphoma.

This clone was seen a handful of times. The J gene is TRBJ2-5, the V gene TRBV10-2; D assignment may be TRBD1 or TRBD2 (6 bases each). The germline V and J ends were trimmed by 5 bases and 4 bases, with 11 bases remaining between them. The germline gives CDR1 WSHSY, CDR2 SAAADI. The CDR3 has 13 residues. The CDR3 spells CASSFGGAETQYF. The CDR3 DNA is TGCGCCAGCAGTTTCGGGGGCGCAGAGACCCAGTACTTC.

The chain joins TRBV7-2 to TRBJ2-1; 9 nucleotides line up with TRBD2. This CDR3 is 16 amino acids long. Germline values: CDR1 SGHTA, CDR2 FQGNSA. V trimming: 5 bases; J trimming: 6 bases; junction bases outside the gene matches: 11. The CDR3 DNA reads as TGTGCCAGCAGCCCGCATGGAGCGGGAGGCCCCAATGAGCAGTTCTTC. As protein: CASSPHGAGGPNEQFF.

This sequence joins TRBV5-4 and TRBJ2-3, with D hard to call. Germline V CDR1 and CDR2: SGHNT, YYREEE (reference sequence). The CDR3 length is 15 residues. V was trimmed by 0 bases and J by 0 bases, leaving 8 bases between them. The chain's CDR3 is CASSLASRSTDTQYF. The CDR3 DNA sequence: TGTGCCAGCAGCTTGGCTTCCCGTAGCACAGATACGCAGTATTTT.

The chain joins TRBV19 to TRBJ2-3, with 7 bases fitting TRBD1. V lost 4 bases to trimming and J lost 1 base; unmatched junction nucleotides: 8. This CDR3 comprises 16 residues. Germline CDR1 is LNHDA and CDR2 is SQIVND (reference sequence). The CDR3 here is CASSTYRGPGTDTQYF. The CDR3 DNA follows: TGTGCCAGTAGTACCTACAGGGGCCCGGGCACAGATACGCAGTATTTT.

This clone was seen only a few times. The rearrangement uses TRBV6-5 and TRBJ1-1, with a possible D match to TRBD1 (6 bases). Trimming took off 4 bases at V and 1 base at J, with 13 bases between the two ends. CDR1 MNHEY and CDR2 SVGAGI come from the germline V gene. This CDR3 region has 15 residues. The CDR3 DNA reads as TGTGCCAGCAGTTCGAACAGGGTTACGAACACTGAAGCTTTCTTT. Amino acids: CASSSNRVTNTEAFF.

This rearrangement joins TRBV28 to TRBJ2-1; the D gene could be TRBD1 or TRBD2 (5 bases each). Germline CDR1 is MDHEN and CDR2 is SYDVKM. This CDR3 is built from 14 residues. Deletions cut 3 bases from V and 6 bases from J, with 12 bases between. The CDR3 coding sequence is TGTGCCAGCAGTTTCCTCGGGACGGTCAATGAGCAGTTCTTC. Translated: CASSFLGTVNEQFF. Looking up the rest from reference TRBV28 and TRBJ2-1 gives the full variable domain: DVKVTQSSRYLVKRTGEKVFLECVQDMDHENMFWYRQDPGLGLRLIYFSYDVKMKEKGDIPEGYSVSREKKERFSLILESASTNQTSMYLCASSFLGTVNEQFFGPGTRLTVL.

The count of this clone is one. The chain recombines TRBV27 with TRBJ2-2; D remains unclear. From germline, CDR1 is MNHEY and CDR2 SMNVEV (reference sequence). The CDR3 sequence is 11 residues long. Trimming cost V 8 bases and J 8 bases, with 9 bases left between them. CDR3 sequence reads: CASSYWGELFF. CDR3 nucleotide sequence: TGTGCCAGCTCCTACTGGGGGGAGCTGTTTTTT.

The CDR3, as DNA: TGTGCCAGCAGTACAACAGCCTATAATTCACCCCTCCACTTT. It encodes CASSTTAYNSPLHF. This chain links TRBV28 with TRBJ1-6, with D uncertain. The CDR3 has 14 residues. Deletions cut 5 bases from V and 2 bases from J, with 7 bases between. Looked up from germline, CDR1 is MDHEN and CDR2 is SYDVKM.

The chain is built from TRBV11-2 and TRBJ2-3; weak D call: TRBD2 (5 bases). Trimming left V 2 bases short and J 2 bases short, with 8 bases between. The V gene's germline CDR1 is SGHAT and CDR2 FQNNGV. CDR3 size: 14 residues. For the CDR3, the DNA is TGTGCCAGCAGCTTAAGCGGTCCCACAGATACGCAGTATTTT. It specifies CASSLSGPTDTQYF.

This chain links TRBV19 with TRBJ1-2; D unclear. Germline CDR1 is LNHDA and CDR2 is SQIVND (reference sequence). V lost 6 bases and J 1 base, leaving 12 bases between the germline ends. This CDR3 comprises 14 residues. CDR3: CASSPEIGNYGYTF. CDR3 nucleotide sequence: TGTGCCAGTAGCCCAGAGATAGGTAACTATGGCTACACCTTC.

The chain links TRBV25-1 to TRBJ2-5, with D possibly being TRBD1 (5 bases). The germline V gene encodes CDR1 MGHDK and CDR2 SYGVNS. Deletions cut 5 bases from V and 5 bases from J, with 21 bases between. The CDR3 has 16 residues. CDR3 DNA: TGTGCCAGCAGTTCGACGACAGAAACCAAGATCGAGACCCAGTACTTC. It translates to CASSSTTETKIETQYF.

The V and J genes are TRBV10-1 and TRBJ2-5, with 10 positions matching TRBD2. The CDR3 length is 15 residues. J gave up 5 bases and V 0 bases, and 3 bases lay outside the gene matches. Germline CDR1 reads WNHNN; CDR2 reads SYGVQD (reference sequence). The CDR3 region has the DNA TGCGCCAGCAGTGAGTCGGGGACTAGCGAGGAGACCCAGTACTTC. It translates to CASSESGTSEETQYF.

The chain is built from TRBV27 and TRBJ1-1; possible D gene TRBD1, 6 bases. Trimming removed 7 bases at V and 2 bases at J, with 11 bases between. This CDR3 contains 13 residues. Germline V lookup: CDR1 MNHEY, CDR2 SMNVEV (reference sequence). In nucleotides, the CDR3 is TGTGCCAGCAAGTTGACAGGCAACACTGAAGCTTTCTTT. Amino acid sequence: CASKLTGNTEAFF.

V is TRBV5-1 and J is TRBJ1-2; no clear D gene. Looked up from germline, CDR1 is SGHRS and CDR2 is YFSETQ. The CDR3 sequence is 12 residues long. With 2 bases removed from V and 5 bases from J, the gap between germline ends came to 7 bases. The CDR3 region is CASSFTEYGYTF. The CDR3 coding sequence is TGCGCCAGCAGCTTCACCGAGTATGGCTACACCTTC.

The CDR3 is CAWSSDRGPGGYTF. The DNA of the CDR3 is TGTGCCTGGAGTTCGGACAGGGGGCCGGGGGGCTACACCTTC. The rearrangement uses TRBV30 and TRBJ1-2, with 11 bases aligning to TRBD1. This CDR3 contains 14 residues. V dropped 2 bases and J dropped 8; count of bases not matched to a gene: 7. Germline V CDR1 and CDR2: GTSNPN, SVGIG (reference sequence).

This clone was seen only a few times. The chain couples TRBV6-5 to TRBJ2-7, with D possibly being TRBD1 (6 bases). Looked up from germline, CDR1 is MNHEY and CDR2 is SVGAGI. Between the trimmed V and J ends, which lost 7 bases and 3 bases, there was a span of 16 bases. This CDR3 is built from 14 residues. CDR3 bases: TGTGCCAGCACCCAAATGCAGGGGATCTACGAGCAGTACTTC. Protein: CASTQMQGIYEQYF.

This chain joins TRBV29-1 and TRBJ1-4; D might be TRBD1 (5 bases). V dropped 7 bases and J dropped 8 bases, with 14 bases sitting between them. The CDR3 covers 12 residues. Germline V gene data show CDR1 as SQVTM and CDR2 as ANQGSEA. DNA of the CDR3: TGCAGCGCTAGCGACGGGGACGAAAAACTGTTTTTT. It codes for CSASDGDEKLFF.

This rearrangement joins TRBV4-3 to TRBJ1-2; tentatively, D is TRBD1 (5 bases). Germline assignment: CDR1 LGHNA and CDR2 YSLEER. With 3 bases removed from V and 8 bases from J, the gap between germline ends came to 16 bases. The CDR3 has 14 residues. The CDR3 region is CASSHRDISAGYTF. The CDR3 DNA reads as TGCGCCAGCAGCCACAGGGATATAAGTGCCGGCTACACCTTC.

The rearrangement links TRBV6-4 to TRBJ2-3; D unresolved. CDR3 length: 14 residues. The ends were cut back, 3 bases at V and 2 bases at J, with 9 bases in the middle. The V gene's germline CDR1 is MRHNA and CDR2 SNTAGT. DNA for the CDR3: TGTGCCAGCAGTGAATCGTCGGCCACAGATACGCAGTATTTT. It translates to CASSESSATDTQYF.